Listed below are T cell receptor beta chains from one sample, sequenced in a study of fetal regulatory T cell absence and autoimmunity. Method: immunoSEQ multiplex PCR; TCRdb's copy keeps in-frame clones and lacks some. The repertoire holds more than 85,000 clones, with about two thirds as singletons. Sequenced input: pancreas tissue. The receptor source for this set is a male donor with IPEX syndrome. The CDR3 runs from the conserved cysteine through the conserved F or W. Each record gives: V gene, J gene, D gene, clone size, CDR3 protein. A D gene is named only where the DNA matches it firmly. Only some rows state a clone size, as once, few, many or a class for expanded clones.

>TRBV10-1|TRBJ2-3|NA|NA
CASSESERGNTGDTQYF
>TRBV4-3|TRBJ2-3|TRBD2|NA
CASSQERPSGGDTQYF
>TRBV6-6|TRBJ2-7|TRBD1|NA
CASSYVRGPYEQYF
>TRBV27|TRBJ2-7|TRBD1|NA
CASSLSVQGPYEQYF
>TRBV7-9|TRBJ2-5|TRBD1|NA
CASSTYRGRETQYF
>TRBV6-6|TRBJ1-3|NA|NA
CASSLDSGNTIYF
>TRBV7-6|TRBJ2-3|TRBD2|NA
CASSPGGGVADTQYF
>TRBV2|TRBJ2-1|TRBD1|NA
CALTTDRAPHNEQFF
>TRBV4-3|TRBJ2-2|NA|NA
CASSQVGGTGELFF
>TRBV5-1|TRBJ2-7|NA|few
CASSSLKWGFSYEQYF
>TRBV5-1|TRBJ2-1|NA|NA
CASSPSGGGPSNEQFF
>TRBV9|TRBJ2-2|NA|NA
CASSSQPGSTGELFF
>TRBV30|TRBJ2-7|NA|NA
CAWSVLGRRYEQYF
>TRBV7-8|TRBJ2-1|TRBD1|NA
CASSSPGTGGHNEQFF
>TRBV7-2|TRBJ1-5|NA|NA
CASNLGQRNQPQHF
>TRBV10-3|TRBJ2-7|NA|few
CATLSLLYEQYF
>TRBV2|TRBJ2-2|NA|few
CASSGENRHGELFF
>TRBV19|TRBJ2-2|TRBD2|once
CASSTERLAGANTGELFF
>TRBV14|TRBJ2-6|NA|NA
CASSQVTGPSGANVLTF
>TRBV27|TRBJ2-3|NA|NA
CASSLGVSTDTQYF
>TRBV30|TRBJ2-1|TRBD2|NA
CAWGGRGPFYNEQFF
>TRBV30|TRBJ1-2|NA|few
CAWSRTGRGYTF
>TRBV6-5|TRBJ1-1|NA|few
CASSYSRRGGTEAFF
>TRBV4-1|TRBJ2-3|TRBD2|NA
CASRETVREGRSTQYF
>TRBV27|TRBJ2-2|TRBD2|NA
CASSLGGWGNTGELFF
>TRBV7-8|TRBJ2-5|NA|once
CASSLVPGISKETQYF
>TRBV10-3|TRBJ1-1|TRBD1|NA
CAISQGANTEAFF
>TRBV10-3|TRBJ2-7|NA|once
CAISVQGTSYEQYF
>TRBV10-3|TRBJ1-6|TRBD1|NA
CAISMTGGNSPLHF
>TRBV9|TRBJ2-5|TRBD2|once
CASSQGLASQETQYF
>TRBV5-1|TRBJ2-1|NA|few
CASSLVGDSYNEQFF
>TRBV18|TRBJ1-2|NA|few
CASSPGLSYGYTF
>TRBV7-2|TRBJ2-1|TRBD2|NA
CASSLGLRLASEQFF
>TRBV6-6|TRBJ1-6|TRBD1|few
CASSYRDSNSPLHF
>TRBV5-4|TRBJ2-3|TRBD2|NA
CASSSGTSLRDTQYF
>TRBV5-4|TRBJ2-5|TRBD2|NA
CASSLARTSETQYF
>TRBV30|TRBJ1-1|TRBD1|NA
CAWTRTGNTEAFF
>TRBV7-9|TRBJ2-1|TRBD2|NA
CASSRRGGGGQEQFF
>TRBV6-5|TRBJ2-3|NA|NA
CASRGATDGTQYF
>TRBV11-3|TRBJ1-5|NA|NA
CASSLRTNQPQHF
>TRBV5-1|TRBJ2-3|TRBD2|NA
CASSLAGAGGPDTQYF
>TRBV19|TRBJ2-1|TRBD1|once
CASQPNRDRYNEQFF